These 3 T cell receptor beta chains were sequenced from one sample in a study of T cells in Graves' hyperthyroidism and ophthalmopathy. Authors of the study amplified TCR beta CDR3 regions from RNA transcripts. With the HTBI primer set, the TCR CDR3 went through a first round of RT-PCR. MiXCR, run by TCRdb on the multiplex PCR reads, gives a single entry per CDR3 protein. The repertoire has roughly 350,000 distinct CDR3 sequences, 14% of them found once; the top ten carry roughly 21%. What was sequenced was blood. These receptors originate from a woman under 40 with Graves' ophthalmopathy.

The sample holds many counts of this clonotype. The V gene is TRBV30, the J gene TRBJ2-7, with 10 bases identical to TRBD1. The ends lost 0 bases at V and 7 bases at J; junction bases unmatched: 3. The length of the CDR3 is 13 residues. Looked up from germline, CDR1 is GTSNPN and CDR2 is SVGIG (reference sequence). DNA for the CDR3: TGTGCCTGGAGTGTACGGGACAGGGGTGAGCAGTACTTC. It is translated as CAWSVRDRGEQYF.

This clonotype was counted ten times or more. This chain links TRBV5-8 with TRBJ2-7, with 8 bases fitting TRBD1. The CDR3 extends over 15 amino acids. CDR1 is SGHTS, CDR2 YDEGEE, per germline. With V trimmed by 7 bases and J by 4 bases, 13 bases remained unmatched. In DNA, the CDR3 is TGTGCCAGCCAAAGGCAGGGGGCAAGCCCATACGAGCAGTACTTC. The encoded protein is CASQRQGASPYEQYF.

This clonotype has ten or more counts. The gene calls are TRBV2 and TRBJ1-5, with TRBD1 matching over 7 bases. Germline V CDR1 and CDR2: SNHLY, FYNNEI. This CDR3 is 15 amino acids long. The V segment lost 8 bases and the J segment 2 bases; nucleotides outside the gene matches: 9. The CDR3 loop reads CASQGQSLGNQPQHF. The CDR3 DNA reads as TGTGCCAGCCAGGGACAGTCATTGGGCAATCAGCCCCAGCATTTT.